This passage covers 6 T cell receptor delta chains from one sample sequenced in a study of gamma-delta T cells after stem cell transplantation (dated by TCRdb to the mid-2010s). The library was obtained by RT-PCR. The data were produced on an Illumina MiSeq. Clones were re-identified by TCRdb from the public reads with CATT, and rows with the same DNA were merged. Within this sample are approximately 1,500 delta-chain clones, with 14% of them counted one time only. The top ten clonotypes cover 20% to 25% of the sample. The sample comprised gamma-delta T cells. All receptors derive from a human donor. It is not recorded whose cells these are; they may come from a transplant donor.

This clone has only a few counts. A far larger clone is only one base removed, so a read error is likely. Other DNA variants within this sample encode the same CDR3. V gene TRDV2 combines with J gene TRDJ1, with 9 nucleotides matching TRDD3. The CDR3 has 18 amino acids. Germline CDR1 reads GEAIGNYY; CDR2 reads EKD. The CDR3 protein is CACDTVTGGPSDTDKLIF. CDR3 nucleotide sequence: TGTGCCTGCGACACCGTTACTGGGGGACCTAGCGACACCGATAAACTCATCTTT.

Worth noting for this clone: A far larger clone lies a single base away; this is likely a read error. This sample also contains other DNA sequences that code for the same CDR3. The CDR3 DNA sequence: TGTGCCTGTGAGCTGGTGGGGGGTGAGTACACCGATAAACTCATCTTT. This translates into CACELVGGEYTDKLIF. V and J are TRDV2 and TRDJ1; D is perhaps TRDD3 (6 bases). Germline-derived CDR1 and CDR2 are GEAIGNYY and EKD. The CDR3 extends over 16 amino acids. Between the trimmed V and J ends, which lost 4 bases and 0 bases, there was a span of 17 bases.

Comments on this clone: Only one base separates this from a far larger clonotype, so it likely reflects a read error. The sample has other DNA sequences that encode this CDR3 too. V gene TRDV2 combines with J gene TRDJ1; D is uncertain. The germline gives CDR1 GEAIGNYY, CDR2 EKD. The CDR3 is made up of 14 amino acids. V dropped 7 bases and J dropped 0 bases, with 14 bases sitting between them. DNA of the CDR3: TGTGCCTGCGACCTCCTCCCGGACACCGATAAACTCATCTTT. Its translation: CACDLLPDTDKLIF.

Comment on this clone: The protein in TCRdb stems from a much larger clone and differs at residue 10 from this DNA's translation, likely a read error; here the protein is translated from the DNA. This rearrangement joins TRDV2 to TRDJ1; D is possibly TRDD1 (5 bases). Germline V gene lookup returns CDR1 GEAIGNYY and CDR2 EKD. CDR3 length: 13 amino acids. The CDR3 sequence: CACDTIGADRLIF. DNA of the CDR3: TGTGCCTGTGACACAATAGGGGCCGATAGACTCATCTTT.

Concerning this clone itself: This probably arose from a read error, given a far larger clone one base away. This same CDR3 is encoded by further DNA sequences in the sample. The chain has TRDV2 and TRDJ1; D gene ambiguous. Germline assignment: CDR1 GEAIGNYY and CDR2 EKD. CDR3 length: 16 amino acids. The V end lost 1 base, the J end lost 0 bases, and 14 bases lay between the germline ends. CDR3 amino acids: CACDTIVPLNTDKLIF. The DNA of the CDR3 is TGTGCCTGTGACACTATCGTTCCCTTAAACACCGATAAACTCATCTTT.

This clone has more than one count but fewer than ten. A far larger clone is off by one base, so a read error is likely. The chain is built from TRDV2 and TRDJ1; TRDD3 matches 9 bases. J lost 2 bases, V lost 1 base, and 25 bases had no gene match. CDR3 length equals 22 residues. Germline lookup yields CDR1 GEAIGNYY and CDR2 EKD. The DNA of the CDR3 is TGTGCCTGTGACACGAAGACGCCGAGACTGGGGGAGATACGACCCGCAACCGATAAACTCATCTTT. This translates into CACDTKTPRLGEIRPATDKLIF.